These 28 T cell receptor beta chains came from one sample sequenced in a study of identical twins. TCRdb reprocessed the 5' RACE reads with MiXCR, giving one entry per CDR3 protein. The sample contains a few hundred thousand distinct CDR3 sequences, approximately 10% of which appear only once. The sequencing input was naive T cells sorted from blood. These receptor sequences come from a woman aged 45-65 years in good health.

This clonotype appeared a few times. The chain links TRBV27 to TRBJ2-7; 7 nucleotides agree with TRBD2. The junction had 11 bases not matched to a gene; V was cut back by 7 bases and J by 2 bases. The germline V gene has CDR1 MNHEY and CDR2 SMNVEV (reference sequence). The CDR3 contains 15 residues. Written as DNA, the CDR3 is TGTGCCAGCACTCCCGGGCCGGGAGGCACCTACGAGCAGTACTTC. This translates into CASTPGPGGTYEQYF.

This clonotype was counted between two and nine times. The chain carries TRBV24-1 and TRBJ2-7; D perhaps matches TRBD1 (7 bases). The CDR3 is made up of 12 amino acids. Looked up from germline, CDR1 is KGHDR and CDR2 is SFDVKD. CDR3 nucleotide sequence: TGTGCGCGGGCGGGACAGACCTACGAGCAGTACGTC. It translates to CARAGQTYEQYV.

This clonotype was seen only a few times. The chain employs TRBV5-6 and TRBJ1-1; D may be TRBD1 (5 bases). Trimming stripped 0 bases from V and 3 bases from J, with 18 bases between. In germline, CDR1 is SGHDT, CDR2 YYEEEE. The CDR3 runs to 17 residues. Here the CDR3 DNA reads TGTGCCAGCAGCTTGGCCCCGGCAGGGCGTTATGACACTGAAGCTTTCTTT. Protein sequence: CASSLAPAGRYDTEAFF.

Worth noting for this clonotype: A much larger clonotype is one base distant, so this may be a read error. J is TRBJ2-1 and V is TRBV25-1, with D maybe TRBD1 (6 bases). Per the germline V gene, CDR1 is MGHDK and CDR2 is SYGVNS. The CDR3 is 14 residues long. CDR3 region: CASGEYAQQGEQFF. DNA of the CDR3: TGTGCCAGCGGTGAATATGCCCAACAGGGTGAGCAGTTCTTC.

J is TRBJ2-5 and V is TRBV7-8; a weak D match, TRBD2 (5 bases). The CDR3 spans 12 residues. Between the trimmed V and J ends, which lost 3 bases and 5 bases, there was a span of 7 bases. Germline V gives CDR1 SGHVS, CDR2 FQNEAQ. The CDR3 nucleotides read TGTGCCAGCAGCTTCGGGGTGGAGACCCAGTACTTC. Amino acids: CASSFGVETQYF.

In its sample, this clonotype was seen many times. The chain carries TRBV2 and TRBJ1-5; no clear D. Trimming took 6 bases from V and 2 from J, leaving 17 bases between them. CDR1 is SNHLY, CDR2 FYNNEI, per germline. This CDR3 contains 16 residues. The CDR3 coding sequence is TGTGCCAGCAGCCTAATGGGCCAGGCGGGCAATCAGCCCCAGCATTTT. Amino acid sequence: CASSLMGQAGNQPQHF.

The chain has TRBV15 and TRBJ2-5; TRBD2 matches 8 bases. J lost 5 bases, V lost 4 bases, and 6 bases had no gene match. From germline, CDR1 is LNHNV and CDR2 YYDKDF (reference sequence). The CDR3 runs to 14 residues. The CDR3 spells CATSTDGGGETQYF. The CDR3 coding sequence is TGTGCCACCAGCACCGACGGGGGGGGGGAGACCCAGTACTTC.

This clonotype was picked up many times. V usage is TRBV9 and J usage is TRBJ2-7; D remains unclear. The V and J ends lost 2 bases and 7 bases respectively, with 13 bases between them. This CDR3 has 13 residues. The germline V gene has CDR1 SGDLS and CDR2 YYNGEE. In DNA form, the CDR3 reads TGTGCCAGCAGCGTTGGCACCTCTTTTGAGCAGTACTTC. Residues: CASSVGTSFEQYF.

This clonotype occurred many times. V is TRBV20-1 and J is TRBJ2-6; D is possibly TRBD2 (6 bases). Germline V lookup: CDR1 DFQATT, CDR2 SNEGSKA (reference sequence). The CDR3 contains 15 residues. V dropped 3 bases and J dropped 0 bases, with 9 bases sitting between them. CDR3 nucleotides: TGCAGTGCTAGTCCGGACTACTCTGGGGCCAACGTCCTGACTTTC. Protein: CSASPDYSGANVLTF.

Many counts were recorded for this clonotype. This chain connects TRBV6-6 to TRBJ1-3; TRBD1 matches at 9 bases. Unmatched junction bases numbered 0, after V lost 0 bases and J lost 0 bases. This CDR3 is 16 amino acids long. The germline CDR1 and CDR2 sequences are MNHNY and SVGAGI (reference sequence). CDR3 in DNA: TGTGCCAGCAGTTACTCGACAGGGGGCTCTGGAAACACCATATATTTT. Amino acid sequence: CASSYSTGGSGNTIYF.

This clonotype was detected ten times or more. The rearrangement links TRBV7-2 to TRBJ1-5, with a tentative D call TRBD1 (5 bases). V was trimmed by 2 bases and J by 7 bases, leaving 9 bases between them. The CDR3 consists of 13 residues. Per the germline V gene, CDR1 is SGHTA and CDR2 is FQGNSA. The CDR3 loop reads CASSLTGAQPQHF. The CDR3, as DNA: TGTGCCAGCAGCTTAACCGGGGCGCAGCCCCAGCATTTT.

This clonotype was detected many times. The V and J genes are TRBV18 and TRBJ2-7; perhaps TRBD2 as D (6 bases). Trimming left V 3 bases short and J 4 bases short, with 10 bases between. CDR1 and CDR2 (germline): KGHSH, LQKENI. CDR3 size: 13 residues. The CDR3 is CASSPVGGYEQYF. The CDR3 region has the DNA TGTGCCAGCTCACCCGTGGGGGGTTACGAGCAGTACTTC.

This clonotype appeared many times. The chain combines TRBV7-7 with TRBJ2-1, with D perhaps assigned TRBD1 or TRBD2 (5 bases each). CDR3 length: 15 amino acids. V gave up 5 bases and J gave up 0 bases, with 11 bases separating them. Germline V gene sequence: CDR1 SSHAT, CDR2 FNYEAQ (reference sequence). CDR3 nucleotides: TGTGCCAGCAGCCGGGGCGGAAGCTCCTACAATGAGCAGTTCTTC. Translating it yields CASSRGGSSYNEQFF.

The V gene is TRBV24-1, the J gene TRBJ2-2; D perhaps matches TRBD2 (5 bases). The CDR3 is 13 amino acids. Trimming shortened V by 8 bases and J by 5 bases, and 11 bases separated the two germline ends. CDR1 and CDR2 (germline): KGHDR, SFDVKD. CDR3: CATKDSPTGELFF. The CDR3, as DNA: TGTGCCACCAAGGACTCCCCGACCGGGGAGCTGTTTTTT.

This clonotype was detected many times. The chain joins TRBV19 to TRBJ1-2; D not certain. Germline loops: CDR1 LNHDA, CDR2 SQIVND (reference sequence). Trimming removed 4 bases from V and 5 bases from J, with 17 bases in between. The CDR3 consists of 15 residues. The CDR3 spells CASSKAAQGVYGYTF. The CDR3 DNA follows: TGTGCCAGTAGTAAGGCAGCCCAAGGAGTGTATGGCTACACCTTC.

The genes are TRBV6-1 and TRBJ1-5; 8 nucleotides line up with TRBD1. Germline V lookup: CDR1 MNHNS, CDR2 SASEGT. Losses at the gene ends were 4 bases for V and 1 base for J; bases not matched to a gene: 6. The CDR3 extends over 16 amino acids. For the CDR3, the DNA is TGTGCCAGCAGTGCCCAGGGGGCGATGAGCAATCAGCCCCAGCATTTT. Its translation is CASSAQGAMSNQPQHF.

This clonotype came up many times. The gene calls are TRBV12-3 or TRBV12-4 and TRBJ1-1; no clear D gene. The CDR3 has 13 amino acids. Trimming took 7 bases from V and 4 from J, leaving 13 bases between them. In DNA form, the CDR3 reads TGTGCCAGCATCCCCGGTCCCGGCACTGAAGCTTTCTTT. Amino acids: CASIPGPGTEAFF.

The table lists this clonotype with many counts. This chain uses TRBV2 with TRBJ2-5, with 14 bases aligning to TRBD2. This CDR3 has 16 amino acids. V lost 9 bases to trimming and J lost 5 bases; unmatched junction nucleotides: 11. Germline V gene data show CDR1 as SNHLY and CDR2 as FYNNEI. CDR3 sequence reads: CASRPGLAGVGETQYF. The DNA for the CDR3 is TGTGCCAGTCGACCGGGACTAGCGGGAGTTGGTGAGACCCAGTACTTC.

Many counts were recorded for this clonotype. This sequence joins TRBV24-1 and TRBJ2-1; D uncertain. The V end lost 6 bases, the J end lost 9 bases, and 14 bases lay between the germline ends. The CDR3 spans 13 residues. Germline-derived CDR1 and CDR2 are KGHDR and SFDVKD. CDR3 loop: CATSLVDSGEQFF. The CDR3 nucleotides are TGTGCCACCAGTCTGGTAGATTCGGGTGAGCAGTTCTTC.

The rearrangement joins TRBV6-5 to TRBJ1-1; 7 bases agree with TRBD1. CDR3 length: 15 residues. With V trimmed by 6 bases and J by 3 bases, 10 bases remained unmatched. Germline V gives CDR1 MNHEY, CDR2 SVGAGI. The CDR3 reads CASRAGTDLYTEAFF. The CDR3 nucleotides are TGTGCCAGCAGGGCCGGGACAGATTTATACACTGAAGCTTTCTTT.

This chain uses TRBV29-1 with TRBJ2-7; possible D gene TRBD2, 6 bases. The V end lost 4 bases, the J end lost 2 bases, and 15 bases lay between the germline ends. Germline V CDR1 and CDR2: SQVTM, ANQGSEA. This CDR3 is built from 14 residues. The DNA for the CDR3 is TGCAGCGTTGGTGGAGGGGATAGAACCTACGAGCAGTACTTC. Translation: CSVGGGDRTYEQYF.

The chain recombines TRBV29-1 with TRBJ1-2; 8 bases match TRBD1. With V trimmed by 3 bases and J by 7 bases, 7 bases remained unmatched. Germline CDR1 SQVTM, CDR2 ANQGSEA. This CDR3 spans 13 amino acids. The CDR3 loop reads CSVDGQGAGGYTF. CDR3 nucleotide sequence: TGCAGCGTTGATGGCCAGGGGGCTGGTGGCTACACCTTC.

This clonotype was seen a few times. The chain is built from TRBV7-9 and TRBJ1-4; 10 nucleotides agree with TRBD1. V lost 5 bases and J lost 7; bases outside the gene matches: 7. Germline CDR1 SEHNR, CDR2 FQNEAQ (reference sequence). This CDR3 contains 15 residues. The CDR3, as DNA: TGTGCCAGCAGCCGACAGGGGGCAGAAAGTGAAAAACTGTTTTTT. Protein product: CASSRQGAESEKLFF.

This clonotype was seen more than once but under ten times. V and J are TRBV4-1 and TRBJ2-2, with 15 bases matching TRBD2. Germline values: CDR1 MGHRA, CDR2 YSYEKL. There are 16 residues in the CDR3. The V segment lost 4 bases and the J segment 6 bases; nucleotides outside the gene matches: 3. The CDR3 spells CASSLWTSGRAGELFF. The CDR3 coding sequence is TGCGCCAGCAGCCTTTGGACTAGCGGGAGGGCCGGGGAGCTGTTTTTT.

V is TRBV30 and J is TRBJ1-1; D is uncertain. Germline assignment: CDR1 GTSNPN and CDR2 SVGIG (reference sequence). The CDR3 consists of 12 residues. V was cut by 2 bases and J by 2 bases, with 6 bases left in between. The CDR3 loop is CAWSSSNTEAFF. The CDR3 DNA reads TGTGCCTGGAGTTCTAGTAACACTGAAGCTTTCTTT.

CDR3 sequence: CASSDTGGNEQFF. DNA of the CDR3: TGTGCCAGCAGCGACACAGGGGGCAATGAGCAGTTCTTC. This chain joins TRBV13 and TRBJ2-1, with TRBD1 identical over 8 bases. CDR1 is PRHDT and CDR2 is FYEKMQ in the germline V gene (reference sequence). V was pared by 5 bases and J by 6 bases, with 3 bases of the junction left unmatched. CDR3 length: 13 amino acids.

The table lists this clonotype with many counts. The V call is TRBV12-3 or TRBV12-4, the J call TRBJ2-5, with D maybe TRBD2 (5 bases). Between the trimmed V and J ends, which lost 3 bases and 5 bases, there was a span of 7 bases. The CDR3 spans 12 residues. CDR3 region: CASSFPGETQYF. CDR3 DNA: TGTGCCAGCAGTTTTCCGGGGGAGACCCAGTACTTC.

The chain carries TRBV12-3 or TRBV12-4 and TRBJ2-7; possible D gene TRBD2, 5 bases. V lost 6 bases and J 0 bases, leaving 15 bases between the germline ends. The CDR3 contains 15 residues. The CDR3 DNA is TGTGCCAGCAGCCTAGGAGGTCTGAGCTCCTACGAGCAGTACTTC. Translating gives CASSLGGLSSYEQYF.